A selection of T cell receptor beta chains follows, all from one sample in a study of memory CD4+ T cells and cytomegalovirus serostatus. The method was immunoSEQ multiplex PCR; TCRdb's version includes in-frame clones alone and lacks a portion of them. Of approximately 46,000 clones detected, around four fifths appear once; the ten largest clones hold 0.61%. The sequenced sample was memory CD4+ T cells from blood. The receptor set was obtained from an adult in good health and CMV-seronegative. CDR3s include the opening cysteine and the closing phenylalanine or tryptophan. A D gene is named only where the DNA matches it firmly. Clone sizes are given selectively: once, few, many, or a class where the clone is expanded.

D gene: NA
V gene: TRBV5-1
J gene: TRBJ1-4
clone size: NA
CDR3 protein: CASRGLENEKLFF
CDR3 DNA: TGCGCCAGCAGGGGATTAGAGAATGAAAAACTGTTTTTT

D gene: NA
V gene: TRBV5-4
J gene: TRBJ2-1
clone size: NA
CDR3 protein: CASSLESGYNEQFF
CDR3 DNA: TGTGCCAGCAGCCTTGAATCCGGTTACAATGAGCAGTTCTTC

D gene: TRBD1
V gene: TRBV5-1
J gene: TRBJ2-5
clone size: NA
CDR3 protein: CASSQGQDQETQYF
CDR3 DNA: TGCGCCAGCAGCCAAGGACAGGACCAAGAGACCCAGTACTTC

D gene: NA
V gene: TRBV6-6
J gene: TRBJ2-3
clone size: NA
CDR3 protein: CASSPYPSASTDTQYF
CDR3 DNA: TGTGCCAGCAGTCCTTACCCTAGCGCAAGCACAGATACGCAGTATTTT

D gene: NA
V gene: TRBV7-2
J gene: TRBJ1-2
clone size: NA
CDR3 protein: CASSPHPGREGYGYTF
CDR3 DNA: TGTGCCAGCAGCCCCCACCCCGGCAGGGAGGGCTATGGCTACACCTTC

D gene: NA
V gene: TRBV27
J gene: TRBJ2-7
clone size: NA
CDR3 protein: CASSSNRVHEQYF
CDR3 DNA: TGTGCCAGCAGCTCGAACAGGGTCCACGAGCAGTACTTC

D gene: NA
V gene: TRBV7-2
J gene: TRBJ2-3
clone size: once
CDR3 protein: CASSLVSTDTQYF
CDR3 DNA: TGTGCCAGCAGCTTAGTCAGCACAGATACGCAGTATTTT

D gene: NA
V gene: TRBV10-1
J gene: TRBJ2-6
clone size: once
CDR3 protein: CAGDRSSSANVLTF
CDR3 DNA: TGCGCCGGAGACAGGTCCTCTTCGGCCAACGTCCTGACTTTC

D gene: NA
V gene: TRBV19
J gene: TRBJ1-6
clone size: NA
CDR3 protein: CASSIKWGRNSPLHF
CDR3 DNA: TGTGCCAGTAGTATAAAGTGGGGGCGTAATTCACCCCTCCACTTT

D gene: NA
V gene: TRBV19
J gene: TRBJ1-2
clone size: NA
CDR3 protein: CASSTSPPSQGHGYTF
CDR3 DNA: TGTGCCAGTAGTACTTCACCACCTTCTCAGGGGCACGGCTACACCTTC

D gene: NA
V gene: TRBV5-1
J gene: TRBJ2-6
clone size: NA
CDR3 protein: CASSLVGQPVSGANVLTF
CDR3 DNA: TGCGCCAGCAGCTTGGTTGGCCAGCCCGTCTCTGGGGCCAACGTCCTGACTTTC

D gene: TRBD1
V gene: TRBV4-1
J gene: TRBJ2-3
clone size: NA
CDR3 protein: CASSQGEDRVSTDTQYF
CDR3 DNA: TGCGCCAGCAGCCAAGGAGAGGACAGGGTAAGCACAGATACGCAGTATTTT

D gene: NA
V gene: TRBV4-3
J gene: TRBJ1-2
clone size: few
CDR3 protein: CASSQVSSGGYTF
CDR3 DNA: TGCGCCAGCAGCCAAGTATCGTCTGGGGGCTACACCTTC

D gene: TRBD1
V gene: TRBV7-7
J gene: TRBJ1-5
clone size: NA
CDR3 protein: CASSNESARGQRGNQPQHF
CDR3 DNA: TGTGCTAGCAGCAATGAAAGCGCCAGGGGGCAAAGGGGCAATCAGCCCCAGCATTTT

D gene: TRBD2
V gene: TRBV4-1
J gene: TRBJ2-5
clone size: NA
CDR3 protein: CASSQEPLGPTSGGEETQYF
CDR3 DNA: TGCGCCAGCAGCCAAGAACCCCTGGGGCCGACTAGCGGGGGGGAAGAGACCCAGTACTTC

D gene: NA
V gene: TRBV10-3
J gene: TRBJ2-7
clone size: NA
CDR3 protein: CAISYRQGGPNYEQYF
CDR3 DNA: TGTGCCATCAGTTATAGGCAGGGGGGCCCCAACTACGAGCAGTACTTC

D gene: NA
V gene: TRBV4-3
J gene: TRBJ2-1
clone size: NA
CDR3 protein: CASSQELLFSGYNEQFF
CDR3 DNA: TGCGCCAGCAGCCAAGAGTTGCTTTTTTCAGGATACAATGAGCAGTTCTTC

D gene: TRBD1
V gene: TRBV7-9
J gene: TRBJ2-4
clone size: NA
CDR3 protein: CASSRQGKNIQYF
CDR3 DNA: TGTGCCAGCAGCCGACAGGGAAAAAACATTCAGTACTTC

D gene: NA
V gene: TRBV9
J gene: TRBJ1-6
clone size: NA
CDR3 protein: CASSVSEPYNSPLHF
CDR3 DNA: TGTGCCAGCAGCGTGTCGGAGCCCTATAATTCACCCCTCCACTTT

D gene: TRBD1
V gene: TRBV7-4
J gene: TRBJ2-7
clone size: few
CDR3 protein: CASSRGEGGAGPYEQYF
CDR3 DNA: TGTGCCAGCAGCCGAGGGGAAGGGGGCGCAGGGCCCTACGAGCAGTACTTC

D gene: TRBD2
V gene: TRBV10-3
J gene: TRBJ2-3
clone size: NA
CDR3 protein: CAISDSGGADTQYF
CDR3 DNA: TGTGCCATCAGTGACAGCGGGGGGGCAGATACGCAGTATTTT

D gene: TRBD2
V gene: TRBV7-8
J gene: TRBJ2-3
clone size: NA
CDR3 protein: CASSLRAGGFTDTQYF
CDR3 DNA: TGTGCCAGCAGCCTTAGAGCGGGGGGCTTCACAGATACGCAGTATTTT

D gene: TRBD2
V gene: TRBV9
J gene: TRBJ2-3
clone size: NA
CDR3 protein: CASSYPAGGLSTDTQYF
CDR3 DNA: TGTGCCAGCAGCTACCCCGCGGGGGGCCTAAGCACAGATACGCAGTATTTT

D gene: NA
V gene: TRBV9
J gene: TRBJ2-1
clone size: NA
CDR3 protein: CASSVVPSSYNEQFF
CDR3 DNA: TGTGCCAGCAGCGTAGTTCCTAGCTCCTACAATGAGCAGTTCTTC

D gene: NA
V gene: TRBV29-1
J gene: TRBJ1-2
clone size: NA
CDR3 protein: CSVNGRYYGYTF
CDR3 DNA: TGCAGCGTTAACGGGAGATACTATGGCTACACCTTC

D gene: TRBD1
V gene: TRBV29-1
J gene: TRBJ2-1
clone size: NA
CDR3 protein: CSVEVQGRLYNEQFF
CDR3 DNA: TGCAGCGTTGAGGTACAGGGGCGTCTGTACAATGAGCAGTTCTTC

D gene: NA
V gene: TRBV10-3
J gene: TRBJ2-1
clone size: NA
CDR3 protein: CAISPEGDYNEQFF
CDR3 DNA: TGTGCCATCAGCCCCGAAGGGGACTACAATGAGCAGTTCTTC

D gene: TRBD1
V gene: TRBV19
J gene: TRBJ1-5
clone size: NA
CDR3 protein: CASSWQGAGNQPQHF
CDR3 DNA: TGTGCCAGTAGCTGGCAGGGGGCTGGCAATCAGCCCCAGCATTTT

D gene: TRBD1
V gene: TRBV7-9
J gene: TRBJ1-2
clone size: NA
CDR3 protein: CASSAERQGRGGYTF
CDR3 DNA: TGTGCCAGCAGCGCAGAGAGACAGGGCCGGGGTGGCTACACCTTC

D gene: NA
V gene: TRBV21-1
J gene: TRBJ1-6
clone size: NA
CDR3 protein: CASNLGQGVISPLHF
CDR3 DNA: TGTGCCAGCAACTTGGGACAGGGGGTAATTTCACCCCTCCACTTT

D gene: TRBD2
V gene: TRBV5-4
J gene: TRBJ2-3
clone size: few
CDR3 protein: CASSPRQAGGTDTQYF
CDR3 DNA: TGTGCCAGCAGCCCAAGGCAGGCGGGGGGGACAGATACGCAGTATTTT

D gene: NA
V gene: TRBV5-8
J gene: TRBJ1-5
clone size: NA
CDR3 protein: CASTWGGYSNQPQHF
CDR3 DNA: TGTGCCAGCACCTGGGGAGGCTATAGCAATCAGCCCCAGCATTTT

D gene: NA
V gene: TRBV21-1
J gene: TRBJ1-2
clone size: NA
CDR3 protein: CASSKRHVRHSNYGYTF
CDR3 DNA: TGTGCCAGCAGCAAACGGCATGTGAGACATTCTAACTATGGCTACACCTTC

D gene: NA
V gene: TRBV28
J gene: TRBJ1-5
clone size: medium-sized
CDR3 protein: CASSLESNQPQHF
CDR3 DNA: TGTGCCAGCAGTTTAGAGAGCAATCAGCCCCAGCATTTT

D gene: TRBD1
V gene: TRBV10-3
J gene: TRBJ2-5
clone size: NA
CDR3 protein: CAISASGGLETQYF
CDR3 DNA: TGTGCCATCAGTGCCTCAGGGGGCCTAGAGACCCAGTACTTC

D gene: NA
V gene: TRBV11-1
J gene: TRBJ2-7
clone size: NA
CDR3 protein: CASSLGPGKYEQYF
CDR3 DNA: TGTGCCAGCAGCTTAGGTCCGGGGAAATACGAGCAGTACTTC

D gene: NA
V gene: TRBV19
J gene: TRBJ2-7
clone size: once
CDR3 protein: CASSIVPGAYEQYF
CDR3 DNA: TGTGCCAGTAGTATAGTACCGGGGGCCTACGAGCAGTACTTC

D gene: TRBD2
V gene: TRBV9
J gene: TRBJ2-3
clone size: NA
CDR3 protein: CASSVSPSGGLSTDTQYF
CDR3 DNA: TGTGCCAGCAGCGTTTCTCCTAGCGGGGGGCTTAGCACAGATACGCAGTATTTT

D gene: TRBD1
V gene: TRBV27
J gene: TRBJ1-4
clone size: NA
CDR3 protein: CASSPNRRGGNEKLFF
CDR3 DNA: TGTGCCAGCAGTCCCAATCGCAGGGGGGGGAATGAAAAACTGTTTTTT

D gene: TRBD2
V gene: TRBV14
J gene: TRBJ2-7
clone size: once
CDR3 protein: CASSPGLAGNRYEQYF
CDR3 DNA: TGTGCCAGCAGCCCGGGACTAGCGGGGAACAGGTACGAGCAGTACTTC

D gene: NA
V gene: TRBV21-1
J gene: TRBJ1-2
clone size: NA
CDR3 protein: CASTAPYPGYTF
CDR3 DNA: TGTGCCAGCACCGCCCCTTACCCTGGCTACACCTTC

D gene: NA
V gene: TRBV6-1
J gene: TRBJ1-2
clone size: NA
CDR3 protein: CASSEGGDGYTF
CDR3 DNA: TGTGCCAGCAGTGAAGGGGGTGACGGCTACACCTTC

D gene: NA
V gene: TRBV7-3
J gene: TRBJ2-5
clone size: NA
CDR3 protein: CASSLGVGETQYF
CDR3 DNA: TGTGCCAGCAGCTTAGGGGTAGGCGAGACCCAGTACTTC

D gene: TRBD2
V gene: TRBV5-1
J gene: TRBJ2-7
clone size: once
CDR3 protein: CASSSGLAGGHSSYEQYF
CDR3 DNA: TGCGCCAGCAGCTCCGGACTAGCGGGGGGCCATAGCTCCTACGAGCAGTACTTC

D gene: TRBD1
V gene: TRBV29-1
J gene: TRBJ2-7
clone size: NA
CDR3 protein: CSVHRQGSYEQYF
CDR3 DNA: TGCAGCGTTCACAGACAGGGATCCTACGAGCAGTACTTC

D gene: NA
V gene: TRBV28
J gene: TRBJ1-3
clone size: NA
CDR3 protein: CASVEGNTIYF
CDR3 DNA: TGTGCCAGCGTAGAGGGAAACACCATATATTTT

D gene: NA
V gene: TRBV6-1
J gene: TRBJ1-4
clone size: NA
CDR3 protein: CASSRVPNEKLFF
CDR3 DNA: TGTGCCAGCAGCCGGGTACCTAATGAAAAACTGTTTTTT

D gene: TRBD1
V gene: TRBV10-3
J gene: TRBJ2-7
clone size: NA
CDR3 protein: CAIHTDRENEQYF
CDR3 DNA: TGTGCCATCCACACGGACAGGGAGAACGAGCAGTACTTC

D gene: TRBD1
V gene: TRBV30
J gene: TRBJ1-1
clone size: NA
CDR3 protein: CAWSVQGARLNTEAFF
CDR3 DNA: TGTGCCTGGAGTGTACAGGGGGCGAGACTGAACACTGAAGCTTTCTTT

D gene: TRBD1
V gene: TRBV5-6
J gene: TRBJ1-6
clone size: NA
CDR3 protein: CASSLSSGTAHNSPLHF
CDR3 DNA: TGTGCCAGCAGCTTGTCGTCAGGGACAGCCCATAATTCACCCCTCCACTTT

D gene: TRBD1
V gene: TRBV7-9
J gene: TRBJ2-2
clone size: NA
CDR3 protein: CASSHRTGVNTGELFF
CDR3 DNA: TGTGCCAGCAGCCATAGGACAGGGGTAAACACCGGGGAGCTGTTTTTT

D gene: TRBD1
V gene: TRBV11-2
J gene: TRBJ2-1
clone size: NA
CDR3 protein: CASSFGPGQGPGNEQFF
CDR3 DNA: TGTGCCAGCAGCTTTGGGCCGGGACAGGGGCCCGGAAATGAGCAGTTCTTC

D gene: TRBD1
V gene: TRBV7-2
J gene: TRBJ2-7
clone size: NA
CDR3 protein: CASSSTGQGNEQYF
CDR3 DNA: TGTGCCAGCAGCTCAACGGGACAGGGTAACGAGCAGTACTTC